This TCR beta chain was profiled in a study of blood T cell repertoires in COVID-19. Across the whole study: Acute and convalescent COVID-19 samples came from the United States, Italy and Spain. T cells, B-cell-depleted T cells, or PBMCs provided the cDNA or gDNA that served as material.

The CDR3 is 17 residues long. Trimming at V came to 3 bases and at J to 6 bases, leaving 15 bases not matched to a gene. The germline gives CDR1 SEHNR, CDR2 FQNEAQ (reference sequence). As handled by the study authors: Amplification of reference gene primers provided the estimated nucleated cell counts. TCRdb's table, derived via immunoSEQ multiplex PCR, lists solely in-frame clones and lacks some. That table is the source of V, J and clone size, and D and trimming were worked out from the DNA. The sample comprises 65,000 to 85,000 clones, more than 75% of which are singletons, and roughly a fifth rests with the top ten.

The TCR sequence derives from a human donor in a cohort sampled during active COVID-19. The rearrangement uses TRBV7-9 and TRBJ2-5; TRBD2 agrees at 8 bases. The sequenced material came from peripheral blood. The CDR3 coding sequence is TGTGCCAGCAGCTTCTATCCGAGACTAGCGTTTGGGAAGACCCAGTACTTC. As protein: CASSFYPRLAFGKTQYF.